The 23 T cell receptor beta chains given below trace back to one sample, sequenced in a study of response to subunit inactivated influenza vaccine. Each CDR3 protein gets one entry after TCRdb re-called the RT-PCR reads with MiXCR. This sample carries more than 600,000 distinct CDR3 sequences, about 18% of them seen once, and the ten largest clones take around 9.9%. Material: PBMCs from blood, obtained more than 4 days after vaccination. These TCRs come from a man between 50 and 59 years old who received an inactivated influenza vaccine.

This clonotype was detected a few times. The rearrangement uses TRBV20-1 and TRBJ2-7; 8 nucleotides agree with TRBD1. V lost 6 bases, J lost 6 bases, and 13 bases stayed unmatched. There are 14 residues in the CDR3. Germline CDR1 is DFQATT and CDR2 is SNEGSKA (reference sequence). The CDR3 DNA reads TGCAGTGCACCCGAGAACAGGGGGTTAGGCGAGCAGTACTTC. Translated, it gives CSAPENRGLGEQYF.

The gene calls are TRBV4-3 and TRBJ2-2, with 7 bases lining up with TRBD1. The CDR3 has 14 amino acids. Trimming took 4 bases from V and 7 from J; bases not matched to a gene: 6. CDR1 is LGHNA and CDR2 is YSLEER in the germline V gene. CDR3 amino acids: CASSLEGAGGELFF. DNA of the CDR3: TGCGCCAGCAGCCTCGAGGGGGCAGGCGGGGAGCTGTTTTTT.

This clonotype came up a few times. This chain uses TRBV7-6 with TRBJ2-3; no definite D call. V dropped 5 bases and J dropped 1 base, with 10 bases sitting between them. Germline values: CDR1 SGHVS, CDR2 FNYEAQ. The CDR3 covers 14 residues. The CDR3 DNA follows: TGTGCCAGCAGCGGTCTTCTAGGCACAGATACGCAGTATTTT. Translation gives CASSGLLGTDTQYF.

A few counts support this clonotype. The chain carries TRBV5-5 and TRBJ2-7; D uncertain. Trimming shortened V by 1 base and J by 4 bases, and 6 bases separated the two germline ends. The germline CDR1 and CDR2 sequences are SGHKS and YYEKEE (reference sequence). The CDR3 extends over 12 amino acids. CDR3 nucleotides: TGTGCCAGCAGCTTGCTGCAGTACGAGCAGTACTTC. Residues: CASSLLQYEQYF. Full variable domain (rest looked up from reference TRBV5-5 and TRBJ2-7): DAGVTQSPTHLIKTRGQQVTLRCSPISGHKSVSWYQQVLGQGPQFIFQYYEKEERGRGNFPDRFSARQFPNYSSELNVNALLLGDSALYLCASSLLQYEQYFGPGTRLTVT.

In its sample, this clonotype was seen many times. The V call is TRBV10-3, the J call TRBJ2-3; a weak D match, TRBD2 (5 bases). CDR1 and CDR2 from the germline V gene are ENHRY and SYGVKD. V was shortened by 2 bases and J by 0 bases, with 12 bases between the two germline ends. The CDR3 contains 16 residues. The CDR3 DNA follows: TGTGCCATCAGTGAGGGAGAGGGCACCAGCACAGATACGCAGTATTTT. This encodes CAISEGEGTSTDTQYF.

There are a few counts of this clonotype. This chain's CDR3 is CASSRDFGGGTEAFF. DNA for the CDR3: TGCGCCAGCAGCCGGGATTTTGGGGGGGGCACTGAAGCTTTCTTT. The chain couples TRBV5-1 to TRBJ1-1; TRBD1 might be the D (5 bases). V gave up 4 bases and J gave up 4 bases, with 17 bases separating them. Per germline, CDR1 SGHRS and CDR2 YFSETQ. The CDR3 covers 15 residues. Full variable domain (outside the CDR3, taken from reference TRBV5-1 and TRBJ1-1): KAGVTQTPRYLIKTRGQQVTLSCSPISGHRSVSWYQQTPGQGLQFLFEYFSETQRNKGNFPGRFSGRQFSNSRSEMNVSTLELGDSALYLCASSRDFGGGTEAFFGQGTRLTVV.

The chain recombines TRBV5-6 with TRBJ1-4; 8 bases agree with TRBD1. Trimming at V came to 5 bases and at J to 6 bases, leaving 6 bases not matched to a gene. Per germline, CDR1 SGHDT and CDR2 YYEEEE. The CDR3 totals 14 residues. The CDR3 here is CASSQQGVDEKLFF. The CDR3 bases are TGTGCCAGCAGTCAACAGGGGGTGGATGAAAAACTGTTTTTT.

The chain links TRBV24-1 to TRBJ2-1, with 7 nucleotides matching TRBD1. V trimming: 4 bases; J trimming: 7 bases; junction bases outside the gene matches: 3. The germline CDR1 and CDR2 sequences are KGHDR and SFDVKD. There are 13 residues in the CDR3. CDR3 nucleotides: TGTGCCACCAGTGACGACAGGGTGAATGAGCAGTTCTTC. Protein product: CATSDDRVNEQFF.

V and J are TRBV24-1 and TRBJ2-2, with 7 bases matching TRBD1. The CDR3 has 16 amino acids. CDR1 and CDR2 from the germline V gene are KGHDR and SFDVKD. With 3 bases clipped from V and 4 bases from J, the junction kept 7 bases outside the gene matches. The CDR3 sequence is CATSDQRGPVTGELFF. Here the CDR3 DNA reads TGTGCCACCAGTGATCAAAGGGGGCCGGTCACCGGGGAGCTGTTTTTT.

A few counts support this clonotype. The chain has TRBV20-1 and TRBJ2-1; 12 bases fit TRBD2. Losses at the gene ends were 4 bases for V and 11 bases for J; bases not matched to a gene: 6. Germline V gene lookup returns CDR1 DFQATT and CDR2 SNEGSKA (reference sequence). The CDR3 contains 13 residues. The CDR3 nucleotides read TGCAGTGCTAATCTAGCGGGGGGGCCCAAGCAGTTCTTC. Protein: CSANLAGGPKQFF.

The sample holds many counts of this clonotype. The CDR3 DNA follows: TGTGCCAGCAGCTTAGTTGGCGGGGAGGCGGAGACCCAGTACTTC. Protein sequence: CASSLVGGEAETQYF. V is TRBV11-2 and J is TRBJ2-5, with D perhaps TRBD2 (6 bases). This CDR3 spans 15 amino acids. Trimming left V 1 base short and J 5 bases short, with 14 bases between. Per the germline V gene, CDR1 is SGHAT and CDR2 is FQNNGV.

The chain recombines TRBV19 with TRBJ2-7; D not resolved. This CDR3 comprises 13 residues. CDR1 LNHDA and CDR2 SQIVND come from the germline V gene (reference sequence). V was clipped by 2 bases and J by 1 base, with 6 bases between them. CDR3 protein: CASSISRSYEQYF. The CDR3 nucleotides read TGTGCCAGTAGTATAAGCAGGTCCTACGAGCAGTACTTC.

The V gene is TRBV7-9, the J gene TRBJ2-7; TRBD1 might be the D (5 bases). Germline CDR1 is SEHNR and CDR2 is FQNEAQ (reference sequence). This CDR3 is 14 amino acids long. V shed 5 bases and J shed 3 bases, with 14 bases lying between them. The CDR3: CASSPVYRIYEQYF. The CDR3 nucleotides read TGTGCCAGCAGCCCCGTGTACAGGATCTACGAGCAGTACTTC.

This rearrangement joins TRBV19 to TRBJ2-2, with TRBD2 identical over 7 bases. Losses at the gene ends were 0 bases for V and 2 bases for J; bases not matched to a gene: 3. In germline, CDR1 is LNHDA, CDR2 SQIVND (reference sequence). CDR3 length equals 16 residues. CDR3 nucleotides: TGTGCCAGTAGTATAGACAGGGACTACAACACCGGGGAGCTGTTTTTT. Amino acid sequence: CASSIDRDYNTGELFF.

This clonotype came up a few times. J is TRBJ2-3 and V is TRBV10-3; no clear D gene. With 0 bases removed from V and 4 bases from J, the gap between germline ends came to 5 bases. CDR1 is ENHRY, CDR2 SYGVKD, per germline. This CDR3 contains 13 residues. CDR3 DNA sequence: TGTGCCATCAGTGAGTCCCAGCCAGATACGCAGTATTTT. This sequence encodes CAISESQPDTQYF.

This clonotype was seen once. The gene calls are TRBV7-8 and TRBJ1-4; no definite D call. Per the germline V gene, CDR1 is SGHVS and CDR2 is FQNEAQ. This CDR3 is 16 amino acids long. With 0 bases removed from V and 4 bases from J, the gap between germline ends came to 12 bases. CDR3 amino acids: CASSLAGRGSNEKLFF. In DNA, the CDR3 is TGTGCCAGCAGCTTAGCTGGGCGCGGGAGTAATGAAAAACTGTTTTTT.

In its sample, this clonotype was seen a few times. The gene calls are TRBV4-3 and TRBJ2-3, with D perhaps matching TRBD2 (6 bases). The CDR3 consists of 16 residues. Germline CDR1 and CDR2: LGHNA and YSLEER. Trimming shortened V by 0 bases and J by 4 bases, and 14 bases separated the two germline ends. The CDR3 DNA is TGCGCCAGCAGCCAAGATATCAAGGGGAGGCCAGATACGCAGTATTTT. Residues: CASSQDIKGRPDTQYF.

This clonotype was detected only a few times. The chain uses TRBV6-2 or TRBV6-3 and TRBJ2-1; D possibly corresponds to TRBD2 (5 bases). This CDR3 has 13 amino acids. V dropped 6 bases and J dropped 7 bases, with 13 bases sitting between them. Germline-derived CDR1 and CDR2 are MNHEY and SVGEGT. Written as DNA, the CDR3 is TGTGCCAGCAGACTAGAGAGGATTAATGAGCAGTTCTTC. Its translation: CASRLERINEQFF.

This clonotype was detected ten times or more. The chain's CDR3 is CSSRPPGGHEQYF. CDR3 nucleotide sequence: TGCAGTTCCCGCCCCCCAGGGGGCCACGAGCAGTACTTC. The rearrangement joins TRBV20-1 to TRBJ2-7, with TRBD1 matching over 8 bases. Per the germline V gene, CDR1 is DFQATT and CDR2 is SNEGSKA (reference sequence). V lost 8 bases and J lost 5; bases outside the gene matches: 11. The CDR3 runs 13 residues.

This clonotype was seen at least ten times. This sequence joins TRBV12-3 or TRBV12-4 and TRBJ2-3; TRBD1 aligns across 7 bases. Germline trimming cut 6 bases from V and 2 bases from J; bases unmatched to any gene: 8. The CDR3 runs to 15 residues. CDR3 region: CASRATGVDTDTQYF. Written as DNA, the CDR3 is TGTGCCAGCAGAGCCACAGGGGTTGACACAGATACGCAGTATTTT.

The CDR3 spells CSARDMEDTEAFF. In DNA, the CDR3 is TGCAGTGCTAGAGATATGGAGGATACTGAAGCTTTCTTT. The genes are TRBV20-1 and TRBJ1-1; the D is unclear. From germline, CDR1 is DFQATT and CDR2 SNEGSKA (reference sequence). This CDR3 is built from 13 residues. Trimming pared 0 bases from V and 5 bases from J, leaving 10 bases between.

About this clonotype itself: Here the CDR3 omits its conserved ending phenylalanine or tryptophan, so a read error is the likely source. This chain links TRBV5-1 with TRBJ2-7; no clear D gene. The CDR3 runs to 15 residues. Germline CDR1 is SGHRS and CDR2 is YFSETQ. Trimming cost V 7 bases and J 0 bases, with 17 bases left between them. The CDR3 nucleotides are TGCGCCAGCCTGAAAGACCCGACGAGCTCCTACGAGCAGTACCTC. This encodes CASLKDPTSSYEQYL.

There are a few counts of this clonotype. This chain joins TRBV20-1 and TRBJ1-4, with a tentative D call TRBD1 (6 bases). Germline V gives CDR1 DFQATT, CDR2 SNEGSKA (reference sequence). The CDR3 runs 13 residues. Trimming shortened V by 6 bases and J by 1 base, and 9 bases separated the two germline ends. The CDR3 DNA follows: TGCAGTGCAAAACAGGGAACTAATGAAAAACTGTTTTTT. This sequence encodes CSAKQGTNEKLFF.